This TCR beta chain derives from a study of CD8+CD57+ T cells in acquired aplastic anemia. Those patients picked for sequencing had displayed CD8+CD57+ cell expansion on flow cytometry. Per the germline V gene, CDR1 is MGHDK and CDR2 is SYGVNS. The length of the CDR3 is 13 residues. Profiling of TCR beta VDJ combinations and CDR3 sequences used genomic DNA as template. TCRdb re-called the reads with MiXCR, one entry per CDR3 protein. The profile covers approximately 300,000 distinct CDR3 sequences, with roughly 61% appearing a single time and roughly 1.2% taken by the ten largest. Comments on this clonotype: Sequence at one end of the junction differs from germline and may be a read error.

This receptor was obtained from a human donor with aplastic anemia. The sample comprised sorted CD4+, CD8+, or CD8+CD57+ T cells (not recorded which) from PBMCs. The chain links TRBV25-1 to TRBJ1-3; no clear D. CDR3 sequence reads: CASSDIVGNTMYF. CDR3 nucleotides: TGTGCCAGCAGTGACATCGTCGGAAACACCATGTATTTT.